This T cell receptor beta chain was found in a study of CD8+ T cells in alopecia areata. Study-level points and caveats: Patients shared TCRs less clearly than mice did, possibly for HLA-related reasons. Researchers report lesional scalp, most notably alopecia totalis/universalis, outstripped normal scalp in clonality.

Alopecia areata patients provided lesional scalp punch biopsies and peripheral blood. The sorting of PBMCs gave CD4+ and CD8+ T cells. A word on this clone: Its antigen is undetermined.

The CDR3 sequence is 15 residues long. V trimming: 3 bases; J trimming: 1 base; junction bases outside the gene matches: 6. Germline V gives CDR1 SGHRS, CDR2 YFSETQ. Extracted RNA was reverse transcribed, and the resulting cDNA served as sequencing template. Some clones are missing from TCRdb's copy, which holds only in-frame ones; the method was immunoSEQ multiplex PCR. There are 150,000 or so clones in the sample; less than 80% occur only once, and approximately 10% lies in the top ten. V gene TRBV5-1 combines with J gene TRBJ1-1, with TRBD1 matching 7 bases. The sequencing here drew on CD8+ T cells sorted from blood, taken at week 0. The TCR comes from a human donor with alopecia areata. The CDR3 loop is CASSSITGENTEAFF. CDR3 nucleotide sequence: TGCGCCAGCAGCTCAATCACAGGGGAGAACACTGAAGCTTTCTTT.